What follows describes a single T cell receptor beta chain. This clone's antigen is unknown. One base away there is no much larger clone; base qualities are not given. The collaborating institutions used their own protocols to collect whole blood in K2EDTA tubes. Collaborator samples were shipped for TCRbeta analysis as frozen whole blood, isolated PBMCs, or DNA extracted from either sample type. TCRbeta CDR3 regions were amplified from genomic DNA by means of the immunoSEQ Assay, a bias-controlled multiplex PCR. The study's processing was this. The number of nucleated cells in each sample was estimated from the amplification of reference gene primers within the assay. Sequence reads were collapsed and filtered to measure the absolute abundance of every unique TCRbeta CDR3 rearrangement. For each sample, productive Simpson clonality was calculated by taking the square root of Simpson's diversity index across productive rearrangements. As stored in TCRdb, this immuneACCESS dataset retains in-frame rearrangements with V and J assigned. A fraction of the clones does not appear; measured against another copy, unresolved V genes explain less than half of the discrepancy, and the remainder lacks a known reason. V and J calls and clone size follow that table, whereas D and trimming were derived from the DNA. Within this sample are over 85,000 clones, with 85% to 90% of them counted one time only. Less than 4% of the sample is taken by the ten largest.

Germline trimming amounts to 8 bases on V and 5 bases on J, with 13 as the count of junction bases outside the gene matches. From its cysteine to its phenylalanine, the CDR3 spans 15 amino acids. The only DNA kept is the CDR3, 45 bases in frame from the first base. The germline V gene provides CDR1 ENHRY and CDR2 SYGVKD. The sample is drawn from a study of blood T cell repertoires in COVID-19 (dated by TCRdb to about 2020). Turning to the overall study: The collaborator samples originated in the United States, Italy and Spain and spanned the acute and convalescent phases of COVID-19. Samples were obtained from the ongoing ImmuneRACE study (first 160 participants) and from about 1,300 subjects provided by 6 global collaborators. The sample metadata nearly always contained a de-identified subject ID, COVID-19 status, age in years and sex. The material from the prospective study consisted of cDNA or gDNA derived from T cells, B-cell-depleted T cells, or PBMCs. The repertoires were made available in a free public database intended to serve as a resource for research on the immune response to SARS-CoV-2. The dataset comprised deeply sampled blood TCRbeta repertoires from subjects exposed to, actively infected with, or recovered from COVID-19. Where available, HLA class I and class II types were obtained from metadata supplied by the sample provider rather than from assay-based typing. General findings and caveats noted by the study authors: Clinical and demographic metadata were provided uncurated, with the amount varying by source and participant.

The receptor comes from a woman between 45 and 65 years old with acute or convalescent COVID-19. Source material: peripheral blood. The rearranged segments are TRBV10-3 and TRBJ2-7; TRBD1 fits 9 bases in the junction. CDR3 sequence: CAIWDRDRESHEQYF. The DNA sequence follows: TGTGCCATCTGGGACCGGGACAGGGAGTCCCACGAGCAGTACTTC.